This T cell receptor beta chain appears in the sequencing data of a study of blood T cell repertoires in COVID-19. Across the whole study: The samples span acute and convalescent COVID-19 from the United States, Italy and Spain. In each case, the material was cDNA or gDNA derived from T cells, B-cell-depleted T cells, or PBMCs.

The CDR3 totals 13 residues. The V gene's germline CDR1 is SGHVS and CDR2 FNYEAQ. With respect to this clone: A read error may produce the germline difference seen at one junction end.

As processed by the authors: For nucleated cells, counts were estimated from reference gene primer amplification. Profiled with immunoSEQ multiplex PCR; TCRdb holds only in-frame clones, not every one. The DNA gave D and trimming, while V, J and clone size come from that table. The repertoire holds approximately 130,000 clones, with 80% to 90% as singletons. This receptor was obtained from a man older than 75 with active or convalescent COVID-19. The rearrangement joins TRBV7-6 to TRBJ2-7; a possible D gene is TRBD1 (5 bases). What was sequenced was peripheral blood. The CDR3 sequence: CASTGWGSHEQYF. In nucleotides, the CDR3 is TGTGCCAGCACCGGGTGGGGCTCCCACGAGCAGTACTTC.